A selection of T cell receptor beta chains follows, all from one sample in a study of shared clonotypes between healthy human individuals. Generated by immunoSEQ multiplex PCR, the TCRdb table keeps only in-frame clones and is missing some. Of roughly 2 million clones in the sample, roughly 95% were seen once. Material: naive CD4+ T cells sorted from blood. Receptor source: a man aged 18-30 years in good health. The CDR3 runs from the conserved cysteine through the conserved F or W. Each record gives: D gene, CDR3 length, J gene, V gene, CDR3 protein, CDR3 DNA. D genes are given only for firm matches.

>TRBD2|16|TRBJ2-2|TRBV18
CASSPWTSSNTGELFF
TGTGCCAGCTCACCGTGGACTAGCTCAAACACCGGGGAGCTGTTTTTT
>NA|13|TRBJ1-2|TRBV6-5
CASRDRQLGGYTF
TGTGCCAGCAGGGATAGACAGCTAGGTGGCTACACCTTC
>TRBD2|14|TRBJ2-1|TRBV29-1
CSVVGSGGYNEQFF
TGCAGCGTTGTTGGTAGCGGGGGATACAATGAGCAGTTCTTC
>NA|13|TRBJ1-2|TRBV14
CASSDRPLYGYTF
TGTGCCAGCAGCGACAGGCCTCTCTATGGCTACACCTTC
>TRBD1|14|TRBJ1-1|TRBV10-3
CAITRGQGYTEAFF
TGTGCCATCACCCGGGGACAGGGCTACACTGAAGCTTTCTTT
>NA|13|TRBJ2-7|TRBV7-8
CASSFDSSYEQYF
TGTGCCAGCAGCTTCGACAGCTCCTACGAGCAGTACTTC
>NA|15|TRBJ2-7|TRBV7-9
CASSLQVVGSYEQYF
TGTGCCAGCAGCTTACAGGTTGTGGGCTCCTACGAGCAGTACTTC
>TRBD1|17|TRBJ2-7|TRBV27
CASSLSAGTGRLYEQYF
TGTGCCAGCAGTTTATCTGCCGGGACAGGGAGGCTCTACGAGCAGTACTTC
>NA|14|TRBJ2-7|TRBV10-3
CAISEGQTSYEQYF
TGTGCCATCAGTGAGGGACAGACCTCCTACGAGCAGTACTTC
>NA|16|TRBJ2-1|TRBV6-1
CASSEWRKSSYNEQFF
TGTGCCAGCAGTGAATGGCGGAAAAGCTCCTACAATGAGCAGTTCTTC
>TRBD1|14|TRBJ2-7|TRBV6-5
CASSSTGGIYEQYF
TGTGCCAGCAGTTCGACAGGGGGAATCTACGAGCAGTACTTC
>NA|15|TRBJ1-5|TRBV6-1
CASIAGRGNGQPQHF
TGTGCCAGCATTGCTGGACGGGGGAACGGTCAGCCCCAGCATTTT
>TRBD2|17|TRBJ2-7|TRBV18
CASSPSIGGGFSYEQYF
TGTGCCAGCTCACCGTCTATAGGCGGGGGTTTCTCCTACGAGCAGTACTTC
>TRBD1|15|TRBJ1-2|TRBV2
CASTGQGANFYGYTF
TGTGCCAGCACCGGACAGGGGGCGAATTTCTATGGCTACACCTTC
>NA|14|TRBJ1-2|TRBV6-5
CASSYGPPGYGYTF
TGTGCCAGCAGTTACGGTCCTCCTGGGTATGGCTACACCTTC
>NA|13|TRBJ1-5|TRBV6-6
CASSRGFGQPQHF
TGTGCCAGCAGCCGGGGTTTTGGGCAGCCCCAGCATTTT
>NA|15|TRBJ2-3|TRBV16
CASSVQGDASDTQYF
TGTGCCAGCAGCGTACAGGGCGACGCCTCAGATACGCAGTATTTT
>TRBD1|14|TRBJ1-6|TRBV11-2
CASSSTGGGSPLHF
TGTGCCAGCAGCTCGACAGGGGGCGGTTCACCCCTCCACTTT